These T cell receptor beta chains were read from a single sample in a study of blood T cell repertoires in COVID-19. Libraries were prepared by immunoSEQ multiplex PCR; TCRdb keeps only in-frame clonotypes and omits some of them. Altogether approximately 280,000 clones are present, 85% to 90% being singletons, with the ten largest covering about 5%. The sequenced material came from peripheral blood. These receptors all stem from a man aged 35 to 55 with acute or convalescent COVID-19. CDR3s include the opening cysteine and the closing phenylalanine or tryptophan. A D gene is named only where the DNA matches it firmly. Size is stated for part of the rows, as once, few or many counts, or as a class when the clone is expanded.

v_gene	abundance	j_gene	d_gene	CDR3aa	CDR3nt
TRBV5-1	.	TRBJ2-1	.	CASSSFGGEQFF	TGCGCCAGCAGCTCGTTCGGGGGTGAGCAGTTCTTC
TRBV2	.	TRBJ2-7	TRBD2	CASSESYGGGTAYEQYF	TGTGCCAGCAGTGAATCTTACGGCGGGGGGACCGCCTACGAGCAGTACTTC
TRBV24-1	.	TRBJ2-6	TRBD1	CATSSGQVDNVLTF	TGTGCCACCAGTTCCGGACAGGTGGACAACGTCCTGACTTTC
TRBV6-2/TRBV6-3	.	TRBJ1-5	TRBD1	CASSRTGASNQPQHF	TGTGCCAGCAGTCGAACAGGGGCTAGCAATCAGCCCCAGCATTTT
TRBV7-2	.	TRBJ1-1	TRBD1	CASSLLGGAVNTEAFF	TGTGCCAGCAGCTTACTAGGGGGCGCAGTGAACACTGAAGCTTTCTTT
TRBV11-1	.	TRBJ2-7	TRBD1	CASSFGTGEAYEQYF	TGTGCCAGCAGCTTTGGGACAGGGGAAGCCTACGAGCAGTACTTC
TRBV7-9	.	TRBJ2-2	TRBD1	CASRPRMQGASGELFF	TGTGCCAGCAGGCCAAGGATGCAGGGGGCTAGCGGGGAGCTGTTTTTT
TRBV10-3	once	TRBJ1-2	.	CAISRSAEVDGYTF	TGTGCCATCAGTCGTTCAGCGGAGGTCGATGGCTACACCTTC
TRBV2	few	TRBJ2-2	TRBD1	CASTMGQGWTGELFF	TGTGCCAGCACAATGGGACAGGGGTGGACCGGGGAGCTGTTTTTT
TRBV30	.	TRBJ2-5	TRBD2	CAWSGGPGGARETQYF	TGTGCCTGGAGTGGGGGCCCCGGGGGGGCGAGAGAGACCCAGTACTTC
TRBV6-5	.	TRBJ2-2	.	CASSYSRSTGELFF	TGTGCCAGCAGTTATAGCCGAAGCACCGGGGAGCTGTTTTTT
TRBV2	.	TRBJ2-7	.	CASSSLPYSSEQYF	TGTGCCAGCAGTTCGCTACCTTATTCATCCGAGCAGTACTTC
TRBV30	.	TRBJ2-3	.	CAWSAGWADTQYF	TGTGCCTGGAGTGCGGGTTGGGCAGATACGCAGTATTTT
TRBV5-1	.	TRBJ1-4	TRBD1	CASSLQGLPNEKLFF	TGCGCCAGCAGCCTACAGGGGTTGCCTAATGAAAAACTGTTTTTT
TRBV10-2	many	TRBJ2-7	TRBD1	CASSNVRGRDEQYF	TGCGCCAGCAGTAACGTCAGGGGGAGAGACGAGCAGTACTTC
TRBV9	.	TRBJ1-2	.	CASTPSLNPTGYTF	TGTGCCAGCACCCCAAGCCTCAACCCTACTGGCTACACCTTC
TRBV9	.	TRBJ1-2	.	CASSVFMDTIYGYTF	TGTGCCAGCAGCGTATTTATGGACACTATCTATGGCTACACCTTC
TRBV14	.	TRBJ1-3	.	CASSQDEGPFSGNTIYF	TGTGCCAGCAGCCAAGACGAGGGTCCATTCTCTGGAAACACCATATATTTT
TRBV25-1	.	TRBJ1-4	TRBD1	CASTSTGGGEKLFF	TGTGCCAGCACCTCGACAGGGGGAGGTGAAAAACTGTTTTTT
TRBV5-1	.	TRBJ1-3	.	CASSPQGSGNTIYF	TGCGCCAGCAGCCCCCAGGGGTCTGGAAACACCATATATTTT
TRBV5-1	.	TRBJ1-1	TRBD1	CASSFNEGATEAFF	TGCGCCAGCAGCTTTAATGAGGGGGCCACTGAAGCTTTCTTT
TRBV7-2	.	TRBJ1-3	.	CASSLDGAQGNTIYF	TGTGCCAGCAGCTTAGATGGGGCGCAGGGAAACACCATATATTTT
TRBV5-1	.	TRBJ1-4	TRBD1	CASRNQGASNEKLFF	TGCGCCAGCAGAAACCAGGGGGCGAGTAATGAAAAACTGTTTTTT
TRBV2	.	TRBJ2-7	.	CASSSVGGHEQYF	TGTGCCAGCAGCTCAGTCGGGGGGCACGAGCAGTACTTC
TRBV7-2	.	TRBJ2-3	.	CASSFSRMDTQYF	TGTGCCAGCAGCTTTTCTAGGATGGATACGCAGTATTTT
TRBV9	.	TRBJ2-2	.	CASSIIPGTSNTGELFF	TGTGCCAGCAGCATTATCCCCGGGACATCTAACACCGGGGAGCTGTTTTTT
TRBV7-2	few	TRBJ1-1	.	CASSWGRTEAFF	TGTGCCAGCAGCTGGGGCCGGACTGAAGCTTTCTTT
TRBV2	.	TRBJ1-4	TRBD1	CASRRQGLGGEKLFF	TGTGCCAGCAGGAGACAGGGTCTGGGTGGTGAAAAACTGTTTTTT
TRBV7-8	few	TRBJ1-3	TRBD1	CASSWTGAGTGNTIYF	TGTGCCAGCAGCTGGACAGGAGCGGGTACTGGAAACACCATATATTTT
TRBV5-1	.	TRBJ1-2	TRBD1	CASSPLGQGNYGYTF	TGCGCCAGCAGCCCCCTGGGACAGGGAAACTATGGCTACACCTTC
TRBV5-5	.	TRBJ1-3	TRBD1	CASSLAGGSGNTIYF	TGTGCCAGCAGCTTGGCAGGGGGATCTGGAAACACCATATATTTT
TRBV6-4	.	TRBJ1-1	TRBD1	CARLLDRAYSNTEAFF	TGTGCCAGGTTGCTCGACAGGGCCTACTCGAACACTGAAGCTTTCTTT
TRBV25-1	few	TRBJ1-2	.	CASSSRGGGYTF	TGTGCCAGCAGTTCAAGGGGTGGTGGCTACACCTTC
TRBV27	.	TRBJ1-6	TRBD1	CASRDWTGLSPLHF	TGTGCCAGCAGGGACTGGACAGGGTTATCACCCCTCCACTTT
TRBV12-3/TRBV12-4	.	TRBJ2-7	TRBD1	CASSSDRGYEQYF	TGTGCCAGCAGTTCGGACAGGGGCTACGAGCAGTACTTC
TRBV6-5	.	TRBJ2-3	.	CASSYFNTDTQYF	TGTGCCAGCAGTTACTTTAATACAGATACGCAGTATTTT
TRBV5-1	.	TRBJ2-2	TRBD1	CASSFRTGTNTGELFF	TGCGCCAGCAGCTTCCGGACAGGGACAAACACCGGGGAGCTGTTTTTT
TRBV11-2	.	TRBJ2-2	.	CASSFRGANTGELFF	TGTGCCAGCAGCTTCAGAGGTGCTAACACCGGGGAGCTGTTTTTT